Presented here are 26 T cell receptor beta chains from one specimen sequenced in a study of vaccination effects on CD4 cells after COVID-19 (dated by TCRdb to 2022 to 2024). After more than 9 days of culture, CD4+ T cells were isolated with the EasySep CD4+ T cell isolation kit. The method behind the library was the immunoSEQ multiplex PCR assay. TCRdb stores this immuneACCESS table with in-frame sequences only. Part of the clones is absent; in the studies checked, under half of the shortfall reflects unresolved V genes, and no reason is known for the rest. This sample holds fewer than 75,000 clones; approximately 71% were observed only once. About 1.9% of the sample rests with the top ten. These receptors have no identified antigens. Sequencing was performed on CD4+ T cells from PBMCs cultured without peptide, taken before COVID-19 vaccination. The receptors were gathered from a human donor who received a COVID-19 vaccine.

The chain joins TRBV5-1 to TRBJ1-6, with 9 bases fitting TRBD1. CDR3 length: 15 amino acids. The germline CDR1 and CDR2 sequences are SGHRS and YFSETQ. Trimming removed 0 bases from V and 7 bases from J; junction bases left unmatched: 2. CDR3 region: CASSLDGTGNSPLHF. CDR3 nucleotides: TGCGCCAGCAGCTTGGACGGGACAGGGAATTCACCCCTCCACTTT.

The chain combines TRBV19 with TRBJ2-5; TRBD2 matches at 8 bases. V gave up 10 bases and J gave up 3 bases; unmatched junction bases: 10. The CDR3 spans 14 residues. CDR1 is LNHDA, CDR2 SQIVND, per germline (reference sequence). CDR3 DNA: TGTGCCACCGCCGGCCGAGCGGGGGAAGAGACCCAGTACTTC. Protein product: CATAGRAGEETQYF.

The chain has TRBV28 and TRBJ2-1; 8 nucleotides match TRBD2. This CDR3 region has 17 residues. Germline loops: CDR1 MDHEN, CDR2 SYDVKM. Germline trimming cut 6 bases from V and 10 bases from J; bases unmatched to any gene: 20. The CDR3 DNA is TGTGCCAGCAGGCCCCGCCGGGGGGGGCGGGTCAAGTTGGAGCAGTTCTTC. This encodes CASRPRRGGRVKLEQFF.

This clone has only one observation. The DNA of the CDR3 is TGTGCCACCAGCAGAGATCAGGGAAGCTACACCTTC. It is translated as CATSRDQGSYTF. The chain uses TRBV15 and TRBJ1-2, with D perhaps TRBD1 (5 bases). CDR1 is LNHNV, CDR2 YYDKDF, per germline (reference sequence). This CDR3 is 12 amino acids long. Trimming pared 0 bases from V and 9 bases from J, leaving 8 bases between.

This clone occurred a few times. The V call is TRBV7-2, the J call TRBJ1-1; no firm D call. Trimming left V 3 bases short and J 1 base short, with 6 bases between. This CDR3 comprises 13 residues. Per germline, CDR1 SGHTA and CDR2 FQGNSA. The CDR3 loop is CASSFFRNTEAFF. The CDR3 DNA is TGTGCCAGCAGCTTTTTTAGGAACACTGAAGCTTTCTTT.

The chain couples TRBV12-3 or TRBV12-4 to TRBJ1-4; TRBD1 matches 7 bases. The CDR3 covers 13 residues. The V and J ends lost 8 bases and 8 bases, in that order; junction bases with no gene match: 8. The CDR3 reads CASRGTVGEKLFF. The CDR3 DNA sequence: TGTGCCAGCCGCGGGACAGTCGGAGAAAAACTGTTTTTT.

This rearrangement joins TRBV7-6 to TRBJ1-5; tentatively, D is TRBD1 (5 bases). Germline V gene sequence: CDR1 SGHVS, CDR2 FNYEAQ. This CDR3 has 13 amino acids. Trimming removed 1 base from V and 10 bases from J, with 11 bases in between. CDR3 in DNA: TGTGCCAGCAGCTTAGTGGGGGAATCCCCCCAGCATTTT. This encodes CASSLVGESPQHF.

The chain links TRBV29-1 to TRBJ2-5; the D gene is possibly TRBD2 (6 bases). Trimming shortened V by 5 bases and J by 6 bases, and 13 bases separated the two germline ends. The length of the CDR3 is 12 residues. Germline V CDR1 and CDR2: SQVTM, ANQGSEA. In DNA, the CDR3 is TGCAGCGTTCAGTCGGGGGTAAAGACCCAGTACTTC. This codes for CSVQSGVKTQYF. Full variable domain (missing parts from reference TRBV29-1 and TRBJ2-5): SAVISQKPSRDICQRGTSLTIQCQVDSQVTMMFWYRQQPGQSLTLIATANQGSEATYESGFVIDKFPISRPNLTFSTLTVSNMSPEDSSIYLCSVQSGVKTQYFGPGTRLLVL.

The chain uses TRBV24-1 and TRBJ2-2; D may be TRBD2 (6 bases). The CDR3 consists of 15 residues. The V end was cut by 4 bases, the J end by 2 bases, with 10 bases between. CDR1 is KGHDR and CDR2 is SFDVKD in the germline V gene. CDR3 loop: CATSDPGDNTGELFF. The DNA of the CDR3 is TGTGCCACCAGTGACCCGGGAGACAACACCGGGGAGCTGTTTTTT.

The chain recombines TRBV11-1 with TRBJ1-4; tentative D call: TRBD1 (5 bases). This CDR3 is 15 amino acids long. CDR1 is SGHAT and CDR2 is FQDESV in the germline V gene (reference sequence). V was shortened by 2 bases and J by 3 bases, with 10 bases between the two germline ends. CDR3 coding DNA: TGTGCCAGCAGCTTAATGGGGCAAGCTAATGAAAAACTGTTTTTT. It translates to CASSLMGQANEKLFF.

Only a few counts were recorded for this clone. The chain recombines TRBV12-1 with TRBJ2-1; TRBD1 is the table's D call, not checked against the DNA. TRBV12-1 is designated a pseudogene. The CDR3 runs 15 residues. The CDR3 protein is CASSRDRCSYNEQFF. Written as DNA, the CDR3 is TGTGCCAGCAGCCGTGACAGGTGCTCCTACAATGAGCAGTTCTTC.

The J gene is TRBJ2-6, the V gene TRBV5-1, with D unclear. CDR3 length equals 18 residues. Trimming took off 1 base at V and 0 bases at J, with 14 bases between the two ends. Germline lookup yields CDR1 SGHRS and CDR2 YFSETQ. This chain's CDR3 is CASSLPVGRSSGANVLTF. The CDR3 coding sequence is TGCGCCAGCAGCTTGCCAGTAGGACGTAGCTCTGGGGCCAACGTCCTGACTTTC.

In DNA, the CDR3 is TGTGCCAGCAGCTCCGGACTAGCGGGGGTCACCGGGGAGCTGTTTTTT. Translating gives CASSSGLAGVTGELFF. The rearrangement joins TRBV11-3 to TRBJ2-2; 13 bases are a match to TRBD2. The CDR3 runs to 16 residues. With V trimmed by 4 bases and J by 4 bases, 3 bases remained unmatched. Germline-derived CDR1 and CDR2 are SGHNT and YENEEA.

The chain recombines TRBV19 with TRBJ1-1, with D possibly being TRBD1 (6 bases). Germline V gives CDR1 LNHDA, CDR2 SQIVND (reference sequence). The CDR3 runs to 17 residues. V was clipped by 3 bases and J by 5 bases, with 22 bases between them. CDR3 DNA sequence: TGTGCCAGTAGTATGGGATGGTGGAGGAGGCAGGGGACTGAAGCTTTCTTT. This encodes CASSMGWWRRQGTEAFF.

This clone was counted a few times. The genes are TRBV11-2 and TRBJ1-2; D might be TRBD1 (5 bases). V was pared by 6 bases and J by 2 bases, with 16 bases between. The CDR3 is 15 residues long. CDR1 is SGHAT and CDR2 is FQNNGV in the germline V gene. CDR3 residues: CASSPAGEGNYGYTF. CDR3 DNA sequence: TGTGCCAGCAGTCCCGCGGGGGAGGGGAACTATGGCTACACCTTC.

This chain connects TRBV11-3 to TRBJ2-1; 7 positions match TRBD2. CDR1 and CDR2 from the germline V gene are SGHNT and YENEEA. The V and J ends lost 2 bases and 8 bases, in that order; junction bases with no gene match: 9. The CDR3 has 15 amino acids. Written as DNA, the CDR3 is TGTGCCAGCAGCTTACAGGCTAGCGGACTCGATGAGCAGTTCTTC. This translates into CASSLQASGLDEQFF.

The CDR3 spells CASGGPGLAGGPDTQYF. The CDR3 nucleotides read TGTGCCAGCGGAGGACCGGGACTAGCGGGGGGGCCAGATACGCAGTATTTT. The chain recombines TRBV5-6 with TRBJ2-3; 16 nucleotides match TRBD2. J lost 4 bases, V lost 7 bases, and 9 bases had no gene match. This CDR3 comprises 17 residues. Germline lookup yields CDR1 SGHDT and CDR2 YYEEEE.

This chain connects TRBV28 to TRBJ1-4; unclear D gene. The CDR3 totals 12 residues. V dropped 10 bases and J dropped 0 bases, with 6 bases sitting between them. Germline-derived CDR1 and CDR2 are MDHEN and SYDVKM. The CDR3 sequence is CATSATNEKLFF. The CDR3, as DNA: TGTGCCACCTCCGCAACTAATGAAAAACTGTTTTTT.

The chain links TRBV29-1 to TRBJ2-7; 8 bases agree with TRBD1. The CDR3 contains 11 residues. The germline V gene encodes CDR1 SQVTM and CDR2 ANQGSEA. The trim removed 4 bases at V and 6 bases at J, leaving 2 bases unmatched. CDR3 DNA sequence: TGCAGCGTTGGTACAGGGGGCGAGCAGTACGTC. Protein sequence: CSVGTGGEQYV.

The chain carries TRBV10-2 and TRBJ1-1; 8 bases align to TRBD1. CDR1 and CDR2 (germline): WSHSY, SAAADI. The length of the CDR3 is 14 residues. The trim removed 6 bases at V and 5 bases at J, leaving 8 bases unmatched. Here the CDR3 DNA reads TGCGCCAGCAGCCGAGGACAGGGAGGAACTGAAGCTTTCTTT. Its translation is CASSRGQGGTEAFF.

This chain links TRBV5-5 with TRBJ1-4; D gene uncertain. This CDR3 has 16 residues. Germline-derived CDR1 and CDR2 are SGHKS and YYEKEE (reference sequence). V gave up 2 bases and J gave up 6 bases, with 17 bases separating them. DNA for the CDR3: TGTGCCAGCAGCTTACTGCCCAGGAAGGTCGATGAAAAACTGTTTTTT. This translates into CASSLLPRKVDEKLFF. Looking up the rest from reference TRBV5-5 and TRBJ1-4 gives the full variable domain: DAGVTQSPTHLIKTRGQQVTLRCSPISGHKSVSWYQQVLGQGPQFIFQYYEKEERGRGNFPDRFSARQFPNYSSELNVNALLLGDSALYLCASSLLPRKVDEKLFFGSGTQLSVL.

CDR3 sequence reads: CASSLRWTGGVATNEKLFF. CDR3 DNA sequence: TGTGCCAGCAGCTTGCGGTGGACAGGGGGGGTCGCAACTAATGAAAAACTGTTTTTT. The chain employs TRBV5-5 and TRBJ1-4; 10 bases fit TRBD1. CDR1 is SGHKS and CDR2 is YYEKEE in the germline V gene (reference sequence). With V trimmed by 1 base and J by 0 bases, 9 bases remained unmatched. The CDR3 has 19 residues.

This clone appeared a single time. The chain joins TRBV24-1 to TRBJ1-1; 10 bases are shared with TRBD1. With 2 bases clipped from V and 10 bases from J, the junction kept 6 bases outside the gene matches. The CDR3 extends over 14 amino acids. Germline V lookup: CDR1 KGHDR, CDR2 SFDVKD. For the CDR3, the DNA is TGTGCCACCAGTGATTCCCGGACAGGGGGTACAGCTTTCTTT. Its protein is CATSDSRTGGTAFF.

The gene calls are TRBV5-6 and TRBJ2-7, with a tentative D call TRBD2 (7 bases). The CDR3 sequence is 15 residues long. Germline V gene data show CDR1 as SGHDT and CDR2 as YYEEEE. Trimming took 2 bases from V and 4 from J, leaving 16 bases between them. The CDR3 reads CASSFVIGGQYEQYV. CDR3 DNA: TGTGCCAGCAGCTTCGTTATCGGGGGGCAGTACGAGCAGTACGTC.

This clone has a handful of counts. The chain's CDR3 is CASSRATGQETQYF. As DNA, the CDR3 is TGCGCCAGCAGTCGGGCCACGGGGCAAGAGACCCAGTACTTC. The genes are TRBV10-1 and TRBJ2-5, with D possibly TRBD2 on 5 matching bases. The CDR3 is made up of 14 amino acids. With 5 bases removed from V and 2 bases from J, the gap between germline ends came to 12 bases. Germline CDR1 WNHNN, CDR2 SYGVQD (reference sequence).

This clone was counted once. The V and J genes are TRBV18 and TRBJ2-1; D remains ambiguous. The CDR3 sequence is 11 residues long. Trimming left V 5 bases short and J 6 bases short, with 5 bases between. Germline V CDR1 and CDR2: KGHSH, LQKENI. CDR3 in amino acids: CASSVGNEQFF. CDR3 coding DNA: TGTGCCAGCTCAGTTGGCAATGAGCAGTTCTTC.